The 11 T cell receptor beta chains given below trace back to one sample, sequenced in a study of molecular identifiers for immune sequencing clone quantification. TCRdb called the PCR reads again in MiXCR, with one record for every CDR3 protein. Of about half a million distinct CDR3 sequences in the sample, about a fifth were seen once. The sequenced sample consisted of naive CD8+ T cells from blood, with Jurkat cell RNA spiked in. Described subset: FACS-sorted CD8+CD4-CCR7+CD45RA+ naive T cells. The receptors originated from a human donor in good health. Some libraries in this study had Jurkat cell RNA spiked in.

The table lists this clonotype with many counts. V usage is TRBV29-1 and J usage is TRBJ2-3, with D unresolved. This CDR3 is 11 amino acids long. CDR1 and CDR2 from the germline V gene are SQVTM and ANQGSEA. V lost 6 bases and J 4 bases, leaving 8 bases between the germline ends. The CDR3 coding sequence is TGCAGCGTCGCGTTGGCAGATACGCAGTATTTT. Translating it yields CSVALADTQYF.

As regards this clonotype: Being one base from a much bigger clone, this may be a read error. The chain uses TRBV29-1 and TRBJ2-1; no definite D call. This CDR3 is built from 14 residues. Germline CDR1 reads SQVTM; CDR2 reads ANQGSEA. CDR3 DNA sequence: TGCAGCGTTGAAGAGTCTGGGCACCACAATGAGCGGTTCTTC. It is translated as CSVEESGHHNERFF.

CDR3 DNA: TGTGCCAGCAGCAACCCGCGGACTAGCGGGGAACCCCTCCACGAGCAGTACTTC. This gives the protein CASSNPRTSGEPLHEQYF. The rearrangement joins TRBV21-1 to TRBJ2-7; no DNA check was done on the table's D call, TRBD2. TRBV21-1 is deemed a pseudogene. The length of the CDR3 is 18 residues.

This chain uses TRBV27 with TRBJ2-1; D ambiguous. The CDR3 has 11 residues. Trimming removed 10 bases at V and 4 bases at J, with 8 bases between. Germline values: CDR1 MNHEY, CDR2 SMNVEV (reference sequence). The CDR3 loop is CATLIYNEQFF. CDR3 coding DNA: TGTGCCACCCTGATATACAATGAGCAGTTCTTC.

This clonotype was observed many times. The chain combines TRBV7-9 with TRBJ1-4; D perhaps matches TRBD1 (5 bases). V lost 2 bases, J lost 7 bases, and 11 bases lay in between. There are 14 residues in the CDR3. Germline assignment: CDR1 SEHNR and CDR2 FQNEAQ (reference sequence). The CDR3 nucleotides are TGTGCCAGCAGCTTATATTCCCAGGGTGAAAAACTGTTTTTT. Encoded protein: CASSLYSQGEKLFF.

This clonotype was detected many times. The chain recombines TRBV4-3 with TRBJ1-2; D might be TRBD1 (6 bases). This CDR3 is 17 amino acids long. The V end lost 0 bases, the J end lost 7 bases, and 21 bases lay between the germline ends. Germline V gene sequence: CDR1 LGHNA, CDR2 YSLEER. In DNA, the CDR3 is TGCGCCAGCAGCCAAGATATTAACCCGGCAGGGGAGACTGGCTACACCTTC. This encodes CASSQDINPAGETGYTF.

In regard to this clonotype: A much larger clone lies one base from this, so it may be a read error. This chain joins TRBV6-5 and TRBJ1-1, with no clear D. CDR1 MNHEY and CDR2 SVGAGI come from the germline V gene. This CDR3 comprises 13 residues. CDR3 residues: CASSYSKSTGAFF. The CDR3 DNA sequence: TGTGCCAGCAGTTACTCGAAATCCACTGGAGCTTTCTTT.

Concerning this clonotype: A much larger clone is a single base away; this may be a read error. The V call is TRBV6-5, the J call TRBJ2-5, with TRBD1 matching over 9 bases. The CDR3 spans 13 residues. CDR1 is MNHEY, CDR2 SVGAGI, per germline. CDR3 in amino acids: CASRDRVSETKYF. The DNA of the CDR3 is TGTGCCAGTAGGGACAGGGTTTCTGAGACCAAGTACTTC.

The chain joins TRBV24-1 to TRBJ2-3; D gene ambiguous. V dropped 12 bases and J dropped 4 bases, with 16 bases sitting between them. The CDR3 runs to 13 residues. Germline assignment: CDR1 KGHDR and CDR2 SFDVKD. The CDR3 spells CAVLGNGADTQYF. Written as DNA, the CDR3 is TGTGCCGTCTTGGGCAATGGGGCAGATACGCAGTATTTT.

This clonotype came up a few times. The rearrangement uses TRBV9 and TRBJ2-5; the match to TRBD2 covers 10 bases. In germline, CDR1 is SGDLS, CDR2 YYNGEE. The CDR3 is made up of 16 amino acids. Trimming cost V 0 bases and J 0 bases; bases outside gene matches: 2. The CDR3 coding sequence is TGTGCCAGCAGCGTAGTAACTAGCGGGGACCAAGAGACCCAGTACTTC. Protein product: CASSVVTSGDQETQYF.

This clonotype was counted a few times. The chain combines TRBV19 with TRBJ1-2, with D perhaps TRBD1 (5 bases). The V end was cut by 5 bases, the J end by 8 bases, with 12 bases between. The CDR3 totals 12 residues. The germline V gene encodes CDR1 LNHDA and CDR2 SQIVND (reference sequence). The CDR3 coding sequence is TGTGCCAGTAGTGCGACAGTTCTAGGCTACACCTTC. This encodes CASSATVLGYTF.